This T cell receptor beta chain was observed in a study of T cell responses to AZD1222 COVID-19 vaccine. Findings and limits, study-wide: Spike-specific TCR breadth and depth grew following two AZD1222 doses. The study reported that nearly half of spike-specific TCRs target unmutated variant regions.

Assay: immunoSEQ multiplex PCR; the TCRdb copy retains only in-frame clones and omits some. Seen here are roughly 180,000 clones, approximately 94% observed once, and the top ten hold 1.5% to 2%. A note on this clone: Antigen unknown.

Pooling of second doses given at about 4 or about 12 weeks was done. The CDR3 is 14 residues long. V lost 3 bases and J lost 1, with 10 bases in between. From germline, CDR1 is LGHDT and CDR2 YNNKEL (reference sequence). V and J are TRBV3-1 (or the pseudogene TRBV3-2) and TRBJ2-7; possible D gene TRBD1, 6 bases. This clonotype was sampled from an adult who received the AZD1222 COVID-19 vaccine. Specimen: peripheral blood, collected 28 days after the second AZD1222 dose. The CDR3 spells CASSQTTGSYEQYF. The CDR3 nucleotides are TGTGCCAGCAGCCAGACCACAGGGTCCTACGAGCAGTACTTC.